This TCR beta chain derives from a study of T-cell memory formation after mild COVID-19. Study summary: Across donors, TCR clusters were largely donor specific. Study-level findings and limits: Some clones that responded were present in memory (sampled pre-infection), which suggests cross-reactive memory joined.

TCRdb reprocessed the 5' RACE reads via MiXCR and lists one record per CDR3 protein. The table has hundreds of thousands of distinct CDR3 sequences, roughly 15% seen once. CDR1 and CDR2 (germline): SGHTA, FQGNSA. The CDR3 is 16 residues long. J was trimmed by 8 bases and V by 6 bases; bases with no gene match: 13. As for this clonotype: Its matching antigen is unknown.

Material: PBMCs or a T cell subset sorted from them (not recorded which). The sequence came from a man younger than 35 who had mild COVID-19 (a few samples of this study predate the infection). Cell type and time point are not known. The V call is TRBV7-2, the J call TRBJ2-1; 10 bases agree with TRBD1. DNA for the CDR3: TGTGCCAGCAGTCGCTATAACTCGGGACAGGGGTATGAGCAGTTCTTC. Protein product: CASSRYNSGQGYEQFF.